Presented here are 20 T cell receptor beta chains from one specimen sequenced in a study of blood T cell repertoires in COVID-19 (dated by TCRdb to 2018 to 2020). The library was obtained by the immunoSEQ multiplex PCR assay. As stored in TCRdb, this immuneACCESS dataset retains in-frame rearrangements with V and J assigned. A fraction of the clones does not appear; measured against another copy, unresolved V genes explain less than half of the discrepancy, and the remainder lacks a known reason. This sample lists under 300,000 clones; more than 75% were detected once. Around 2% of the sample is in the top ten clones. Material for sequencing was PBMCs or T cells enriched from blood (not recorded which). The receptor set was obtained from a woman aged 55-70 years in a cohort exposed to, infected with or recovered from COVID-19 (not recorded which).

The chain is built from TRBV7-9 and TRBJ2-7, with D maybe TRBD2 (6 bases). V dropped 4 bases and J dropped 3 bases, with 19 bases sitting between them. Germline CDR1 reads SEHNR; CDR2 reads FQNEAQ (reference sequence). CDR3 length: 16 amino acids. CDR3 protein: CASSSLKVGLHYEQYF. For the CDR3, the DNA is TGTGCCAGCAGCTCCTTAAAGGTGGGACTCCACTACGAGCAGTACTTC.

The chain recombines TRBV24-1 with TRBJ2-4; 7 bases match TRBD1. The germline CDR1 and CDR2 sequences are KGHDR and SFDVKD. The CDR3 covers 16 residues. Unmatched junction bases numbered 5, after V lost 3 bases and J lost 1 base. The DNA for the CDR3 is TGTGCCACCAGTGATCCCGGGACAGATGCCAAAAACATTCAGTACTTC. Protein: CATSDPGTDAKNIQYF.

V and J are TRBV18 and TRBJ1-4, with 10 bases matching TRBD1. J gave up 6 bases and V 2 bases, and 3 bases lay outside the gene matches. The germline CDR1 and CDR2 sequences are KGHSH and LQKENI. The CDR3 has 15 residues. The DNA for the CDR3 is TGTGCCAGCTCACCAAGACAGGGGGCAGATGAAAAACTGTTTTTT. Protein product: CASSPRQGADEKLFF.

The chain combines TRBV18 with TRBJ2-3; D unclear. CDR3 length: 16 residues. The ends were cut back, 1 base at V and 0 bases at J, with 11 bases in the middle. Germline assignment: CDR1 KGHSH and CDR2 LQKENI. The CDR3 loop reads CASSPLTSSSTDTQYF. CDR3 bases: TGTGCCAGCTCACCACTGACATCCTCAAGCACAGATACGCAGTATTTT.

J is TRBJ1-2 and V is TRBV23-1; 8 nucleotides match TRBD1. TRBV23-1 is sorted into the ORF group, with uncertain function. J gave up 2 bases and V 6 bases, and 8 bases lay outside the gene matches. This CDR3 contains 15 residues. For the CDR3, the DNA is TGCGCCAGCAGCCCCGGACAGGGTTTAAACTATGGCTACACCTTC. The encoded protein is CASSPGQGLNYGYTF.

This clone showed up just once. The chain carries TRBV5-1 and TRBJ1-4; D gene unclear. This CDR3 region has 15 residues. Trimming left V 0 bases short and J 1 base short, with 7 bases between. In germline, CDR1 is SGHRS, CDR2 YFSETQ. In DNA form, the CDR3 reads TGCGCCAGCAGCTTGGTGTCAGGAACTAATGAAAAACTGTTTTTT. It specifies CASSLVSGTNEKLFF.

The CDR3 spells CASSLRNRRTDTQYF. The CDR3 DNA reads TGTGCCAGCAGCTTAAGGAACAGGCGCACAGATACGCAGTATTTT. The rearrangement uses TRBV7-2 and TRBJ2-3, with D possibly being TRBD1 (5 bases). Germline CDR1 is SGHTA and CDR2 is FQGNSA. The CDR3 sequence is 15 residues long. V was shortened by 2 bases and J by 1 base, with 10 bases between the two germline ends.

This chain joins TRBV2 and TRBJ2-5, with 7 bases identical to TRBD1. The CDR3 has 12 residues. Looked up from germline, CDR1 is SNHLY and CDR2 is FYNNEI. V dropped 8 bases and J dropped 2; count of bases not matched to a gene: 2. Written as DNA, the CDR3 is TGTGCCAGCCGGACAGGACAAGAGACCCAGTACTTC. Translating it yields CASRTGQETQYF.

The chain couples TRBV29-1 to TRBJ2-7; 10 bases are a match to TRBD2. CDR3 length: 17 amino acids. Germline CDR1 and CDR2: SQVTM and ANQGSEA. The V and J ends lost 6 bases and 5 bases, in that order; junction bases with no gene match: 19. CDR3 in amino acids: CSVAGPVRAGGVDEQYF. CDR3 bases: TGCAGCGTAGCGGGTCCCGTAAGAGCGGGAGGGGTCGACGAGCAGTACTTC.

The chain links TRBV7-8 to TRBJ1-6, with a possible D match to TRBD1 (6 bases). CDR3 size: 16 residues. Trimming left V 5 bases short and J 7 bases short, with 18 bases between. CDR1 is SGHVS, CDR2 FQNEAQ, per germline. DNA of the CDR3: TGTGCCAGCAGCGGAAACGGCAGGGGCCCAAATTCACCCCTCCACTTT. This translates into CASSGNGRGPNSPLHF.

This clone appeared a few times. The chain carries TRBV7-9 and TRBJ2-5, with a possible D match to TRBD2 (6 bases). The CDR3 is 13 amino acids. The V gene lost 5 bases and the J gene lost 3 bases, with 10 bases spanning the gap. CDR1 is SEHNR and CDR2 is FQNEAQ in the germline V gene (reference sequence). The CDR3 loop reads CASSGEVKETQYF. CDR3 nucleotide sequence: TGTGCCAGCAGCGGGGAGGTAAAAGAGACCCAGTACTTC.

V usage is TRBV3-1 (or the pseudogene TRBV3-2) and J usage is TRBJ2-2, with a possible D match to TRBD2 (6 bases). The length of the CDR3 is 15 residues. Germline V gives CDR1 LGHDT, CDR2 YNNKEL (reference sequence). Trimming cost V 4 bases and J 4 bases, with 13 bases left between them. The CDR3 coding sequence is TGTGCCAGCAGCCGGGGGGTTCCGGGCACCGGGGAGCTGTTTTTT. It encodes CASSRGVPGTGELFF.

The V and J genes are TRBV25-1 and TRBJ2-7; D not certain. V gave up 5 bases and J gave up 3 bases, with 14 bases separating them. This CDR3 spans 14 amino acids. In germline, CDR1 is MGHDK, CDR2 SYGVNS. The CDR3 DNA reads as TGTGCCAGCAGTTCATCCTTCCTAGGCTACGAGCAGTACTTC. Its translation is CASSSSFLGYEQYF.

V is TRBV7-9 and J is TRBJ2-7, with 8 bases aligning to TRBD2. With 4 bases clipped from V and 4 bases from J, the junction kept 9 bases outside the gene matches. The CDR3 is made up of 15 amino acids. Germline V lookup: CDR1 SEHNR, CDR2 FQNEAQ (reference sequence). CDR3 sequence (DNA): TGTGCCAGCAGCTCCAGCGGGAGATCCTCGTACGAGCAGTACTTC. It is translated as CASSSSGRSSYEQYF. Looking up the rest from reference TRBV7-9 and TRBJ2-7 gives the full variable domain: DTGVSQNPRHKITKRGQNVTFRCDPISEHNRLYWYRQTLGQGPEFLTYFQNEAQLEKSRLLSDRFSAERPKGSFSTLEIQRTEQGDSAMYLCASSSSGRSSYEQYFGPGTRLTVT.

The chain uses TRBV6-5 and TRBJ2-2, with 7 bases matching TRBD1. After removal of 7 bases from V and 2 bases from J, the junction contained 4 bases not matched to a gene. Per the germline V gene, CDR1 is MNHEY and CDR2 is SVGAGI. The CDR3 is 14 residues long. The CDR3 here is CASTGGINTGELFF. Here the CDR3 DNA reads TGTGCCAGCACAGGGGGTATTAACACCGGGGAGCTGTTTTTT.

The CDR3: CASRAQGGTDTDTQYF. The CDR3 nucleotides read TGTGCCAGCAGGGCCCAAGGGGGGACAGACACAGATACGCAGTATTTT. This chain connects TRBV28 to TRBJ2-3; maybe TRBD1 (7 bases). The CDR3 is 16 amino acids. Trimming shortened V by 6 bases and J by 2 bases, and 18 bases separated the two germline ends. In germline, CDR1 is MDHEN, CDR2 SYDVKM.

The chain uses TRBV9 and TRBJ2-7, with D possibly being TRBD2 (6 bases). V gave up 0 bases and J gave up 3 bases, with 10 bases separating them. The V gene's germline CDR1 is SGDLS and CDR2 YYNGEE. The length of the CDR3 is 14 residues. The CDR3 spells CASSVADSGYEQYF. CDR3 DNA: TGTGCCAGCAGCGTAGCTGATAGCGGCTACGAGCAGTACTTC.

Points on this clone: One end of the junction does not line up with germline, which may come from a read error. For the CDR3, the DNA is TGTGCTAGCAGTCCGGGGGTTGGGCGTCTCACAGATACGCAGTATTTT. Translation: CASSPGVGRLTDTQYF. This chain connects TRBV7-7 to TRBJ2-3, with a tentative D call TRBD2 (6 bases). CDR1 SSHAT and CDR2 FNYEAQ come from the germline V gene (reference sequence). The CDR3 is 16 amino acids.

V is TRBV7-9 and J is TRBJ1-6; D perhaps matches TRBD1 (6 bases). From germline, CDR1 is SEHNR and CDR2 FQNEAQ (reference sequence). The V gene lost 4 bases and the J gene lost 5 bases, with 9 bases spanning the gap. This CDR3 comprises 14 residues. The CDR3 nucleotides read TGTGCCAGCAGCTCGGACAGCAATAATTCACCCCTCCACTTT. The encoded protein is CASSSDSNNSPLHF.

This chain links TRBV28 with TRBJ1-4, with unresolved D. V was clipped by 5 bases and J by 4 bases, with 8 bases between them. Looked up from germline, CDR1 is MDHEN and CDR2 is SYDVKM. The CDR3 extends over 13 amino acids. The CDR3: CASSEAFNEKLFF. CDR3 bases: TGTGCCAGCAGTGAGGCCTTTAATGAAAAACTGTTTTTT. Looking up the rest from reference TRBV28 and TRBJ1-4 gives the full variable domain: DVKVTQSSRYLVKRTGEKVFLECVQDMDHENMFWYRQDPGLGLRLIYFSYDVKMKEKGDIPEGYSVSREKKERFSLILESASTNQTSMYLCASSEAFNEKLFFGSGTQLSVL.